This T cell receptor (beta chain) appears in the sequencing data of a study of regulatory T cells in long-lasting Graves disease. Combining iRepertoire HTBI primers with Arm-PCR of CDR3 regions, the authors built TCR beta libraries. MiXCR, applied by TCRdb to the multiplex PCR reads, yields one record per CDR3 protein. Of about 420,000 distinct CDR3 sequences listed, over 15% are singletons. This clonotype was seen at least ten times. Time point reported: newly diagnosed GD, antithyroid drugs for less than 3 months. Researchers made the TCR library from RNA that was extracted from PBMCs. Germline CDR1 is SGHRS and CDR2 is YFSETQ. V shed 3 bases, J shed 8 bases, and the junction held 4 bases outside the gene matches. There are 12 residues in the CDR3. This same sample was also part of a study on T cells in Graves' hyperthyroidism and ophthalmopathy.

The TCR sequence derives from a woman aged 18-29 years with Graves disease. The sample in question was peripheral blood mononuclear cells (PBMCs), obtained at new diagnosis, from a patient treated with antithyroid drugs. This sequence joins TRBV5-1 and TRBJ1-1, with 7 bases that match TRBD1. The DNA for the CDR3 is TGCGCCAGCAGCTCTTCGACAGGGGAAGCTTTCTTT. This gives the protein CASSSSTGEAFF.